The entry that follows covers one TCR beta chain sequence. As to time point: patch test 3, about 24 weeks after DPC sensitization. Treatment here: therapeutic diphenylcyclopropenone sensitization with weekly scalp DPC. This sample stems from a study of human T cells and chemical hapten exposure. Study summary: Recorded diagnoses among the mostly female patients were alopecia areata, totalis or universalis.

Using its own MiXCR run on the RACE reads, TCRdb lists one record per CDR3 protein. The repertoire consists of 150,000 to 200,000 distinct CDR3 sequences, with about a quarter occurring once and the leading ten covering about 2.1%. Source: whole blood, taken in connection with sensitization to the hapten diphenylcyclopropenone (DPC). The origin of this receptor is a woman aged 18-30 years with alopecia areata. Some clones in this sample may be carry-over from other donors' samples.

CDR3 region: CSARGPAGGYYEQYF. The DNA for the CDR3 is TGCAGTGCTAGAGGTCCAGCGGGAGGTTACTACGAGCAGTACTTC. The chain is built from TRBV20-1 and TRBJ2-7; 9 nucleotides align to TRBD2. There are 15 residues in the CDR3. In germline, CDR1 is DFQATT, CDR2 SNEGSKA (reference sequence). V shed 1 base and J 3 bases; nucleotides not matched to a gene: 7.